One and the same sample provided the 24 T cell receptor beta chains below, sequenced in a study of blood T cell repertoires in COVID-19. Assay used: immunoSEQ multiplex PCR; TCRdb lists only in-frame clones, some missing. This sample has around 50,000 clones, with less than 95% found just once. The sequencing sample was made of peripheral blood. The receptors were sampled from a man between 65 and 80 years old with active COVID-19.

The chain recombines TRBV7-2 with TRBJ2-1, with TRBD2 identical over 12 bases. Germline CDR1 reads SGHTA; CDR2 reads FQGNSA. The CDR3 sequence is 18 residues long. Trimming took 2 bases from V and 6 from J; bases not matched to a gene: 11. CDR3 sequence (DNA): TGTGCCAGCAGCTTACGGCTAGCGGGGGGGATCCTACGCAATGAGCAGTTCTTC. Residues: CASSLRLAGGILRNEQFF.

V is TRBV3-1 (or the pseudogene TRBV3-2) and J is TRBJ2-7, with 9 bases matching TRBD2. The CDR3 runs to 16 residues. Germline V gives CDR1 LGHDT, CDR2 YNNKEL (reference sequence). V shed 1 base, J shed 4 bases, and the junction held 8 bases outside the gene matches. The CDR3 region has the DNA TGTGCCAGCAGCCAAGGCGCGGGGGGGCCAGGATACGAGCAGTACTTC. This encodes CASSQGAGGPGYEQYF.

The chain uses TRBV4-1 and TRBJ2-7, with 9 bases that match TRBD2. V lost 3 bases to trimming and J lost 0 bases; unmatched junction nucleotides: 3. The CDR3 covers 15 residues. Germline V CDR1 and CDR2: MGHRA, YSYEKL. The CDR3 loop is CASSHLAGSSYEQYF. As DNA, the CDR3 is TGCGCCAGCAGCCACCTAGCGGGGAGCTCCTACGAGCAGTACTTC.

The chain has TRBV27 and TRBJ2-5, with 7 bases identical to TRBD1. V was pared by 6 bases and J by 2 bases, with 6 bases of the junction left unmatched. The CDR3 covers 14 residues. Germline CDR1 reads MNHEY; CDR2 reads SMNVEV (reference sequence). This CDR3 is CASRFAGGQETQYF. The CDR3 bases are TGTGCCAGCAGGTTTGCAGGGGGTCAAGAGACCCAGTACTTC.

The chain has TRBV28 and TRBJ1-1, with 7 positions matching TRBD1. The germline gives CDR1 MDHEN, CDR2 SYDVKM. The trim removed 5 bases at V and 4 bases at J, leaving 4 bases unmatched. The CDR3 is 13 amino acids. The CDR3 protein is CASSPAGGTEAFF. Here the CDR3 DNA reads TGTGCCAGCAGTCCTGCAGGGGGCACTGAAGCTTTCTTT.

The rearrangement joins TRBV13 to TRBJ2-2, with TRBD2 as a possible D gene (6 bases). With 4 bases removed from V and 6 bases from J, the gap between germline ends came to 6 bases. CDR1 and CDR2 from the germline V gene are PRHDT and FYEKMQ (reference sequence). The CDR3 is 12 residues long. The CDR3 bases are TGTGCCAGCAGCTGGGGGGCCGGGGAGCTGTTTTTT. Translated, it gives CASSWGAGELFF. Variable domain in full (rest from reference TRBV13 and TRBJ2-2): AAGVIQSPRHLIKEKRETATLKCYPIPRHDTVYWYQQGPGQDPQFLISFYEKMQSDKGSIPDRFSAQQFSDYHSELNMSSLELGDSALYFCASSWGAGELFFGEGSRLTVL.

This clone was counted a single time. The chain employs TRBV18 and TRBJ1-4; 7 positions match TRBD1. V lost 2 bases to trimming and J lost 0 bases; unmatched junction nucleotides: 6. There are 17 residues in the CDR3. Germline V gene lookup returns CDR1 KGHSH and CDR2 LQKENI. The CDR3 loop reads CASSPIPDRATNEKLFF. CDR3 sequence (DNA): TGTGCCAGCTCACCAATCCCCGACAGGGCAACTAATGAAAAACTGTTTTTT. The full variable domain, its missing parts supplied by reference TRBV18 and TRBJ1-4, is NAGVMQNPRHLVRRRGQEARLRCSPMKGHSHVYWYRQLPEEGLKFMVYLQKENIIDESGMPKERFSAEFPKEGPSILRIQQVVRGDSAAYFCASSPIPDRATNEKLFFGSGTQLSVL.

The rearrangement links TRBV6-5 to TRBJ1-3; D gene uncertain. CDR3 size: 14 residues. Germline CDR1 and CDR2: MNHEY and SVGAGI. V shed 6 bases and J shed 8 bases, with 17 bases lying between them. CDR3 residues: CASSGRRERDTIYF. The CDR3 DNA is TGTGCCAGCAGCGGAAGGAGGGAGAGGGACACCATATATTTT.

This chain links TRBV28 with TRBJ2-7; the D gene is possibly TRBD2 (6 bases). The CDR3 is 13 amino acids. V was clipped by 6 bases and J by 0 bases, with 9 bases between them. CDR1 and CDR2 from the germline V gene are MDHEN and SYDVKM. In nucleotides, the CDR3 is TGTGCCAGCAGGGAGACTAGCTCCTACGAGCAGTACTTC. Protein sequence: CASRETSSYEQYF. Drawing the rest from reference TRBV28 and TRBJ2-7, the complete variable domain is DVKVTQSSRYLVKRTGEKVFLECVQDMDHENMFWYRQDPGLGLRLIYFSYDVKMKEKGDIPEGYSVSREKKERFSLILESASTNQTSMYLCASRETSSYEQYFGPGTRLTVT.

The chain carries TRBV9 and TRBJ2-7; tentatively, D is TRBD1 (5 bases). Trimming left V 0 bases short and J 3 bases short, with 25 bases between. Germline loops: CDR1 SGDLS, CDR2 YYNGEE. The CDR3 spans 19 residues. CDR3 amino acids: CASSVAARVGFNSSYEQYF. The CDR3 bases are TGTGCCAGCAGCGTAGCGGCCAGGGTAGGTTTTAATAGCAGCTACGAGCAGTACTTC.

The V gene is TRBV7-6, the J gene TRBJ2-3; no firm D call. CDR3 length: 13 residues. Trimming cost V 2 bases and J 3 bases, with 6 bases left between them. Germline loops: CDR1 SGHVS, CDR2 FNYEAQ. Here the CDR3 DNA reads TGTGCCAGCAGCTTAAGCCCGACAGATACGCAGTATTTT. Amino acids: CASSLSPTDTQYF.

This chain's CDR3 is CASKTGPTSTDTQYF. The DNA of the CDR3 is TGCGCCAGCAAGACAGGACCAACTAGCACAGATACGCAGTATTTT. The rearrangement links TRBV5-1 to TRBJ2-3, with D possibly TRBD1 on 6 matching bases. The germline CDR1 and CDR2 sequences are SGHRS and YFSETQ. This CDR3 contains 15 residues. Trimming removed 6 bases at V and 0 bases at J, with 14 bases between.

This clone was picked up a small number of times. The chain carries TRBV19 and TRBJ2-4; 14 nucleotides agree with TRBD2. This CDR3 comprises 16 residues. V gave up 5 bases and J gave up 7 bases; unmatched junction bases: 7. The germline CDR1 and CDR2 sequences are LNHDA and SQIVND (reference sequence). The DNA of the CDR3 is TGTGCCAGTAGTGTGACTAGCGGGGGGGTCGTGAACATTCAGTACTTC. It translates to CASSVTSGGVVNIQYF.

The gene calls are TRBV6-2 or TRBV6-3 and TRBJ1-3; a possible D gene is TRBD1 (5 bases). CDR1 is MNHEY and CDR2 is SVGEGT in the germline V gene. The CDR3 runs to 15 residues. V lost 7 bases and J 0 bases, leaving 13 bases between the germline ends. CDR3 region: CASTPDTNSGNTIYF. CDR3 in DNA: TGTGCCAGCACCCCGGACACCAACTCTGGAAACACCATATATTTT.

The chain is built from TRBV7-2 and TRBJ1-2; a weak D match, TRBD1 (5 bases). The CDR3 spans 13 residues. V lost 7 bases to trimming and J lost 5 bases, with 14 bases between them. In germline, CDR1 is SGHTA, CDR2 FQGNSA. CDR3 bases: TGTGCCAGCAATACGACAGCACTTTATGGCTACACCTTC. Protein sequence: CASNTTALYGYTF.

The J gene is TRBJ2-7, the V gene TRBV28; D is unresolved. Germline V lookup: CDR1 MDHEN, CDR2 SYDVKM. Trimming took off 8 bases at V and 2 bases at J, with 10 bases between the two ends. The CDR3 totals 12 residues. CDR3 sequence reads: CASGDPPYEQYF. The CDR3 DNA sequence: TGTGCCAGCGGAGACCCCCCCTACGAGCAGTACTTC.

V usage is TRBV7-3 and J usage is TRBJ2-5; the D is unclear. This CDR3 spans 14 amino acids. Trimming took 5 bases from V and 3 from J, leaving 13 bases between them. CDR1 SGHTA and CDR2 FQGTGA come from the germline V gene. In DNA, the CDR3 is TGTGCCAGCAGCCGCTCGGCGACTGAAGAGACCCAGTACTTC. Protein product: CASSRSATEETQYF.

The DNA of the CDR3 is TGTGCCAGTAGTAAGGATATAGGGACGGGGAGGTATGGTACTGAAGCTTTCTTT. Translating it yields CASSKDIGTGRYGTEAFF. The chain combines TRBV19 with TRBJ1-1, with D possibly matching TRBD1 (5 bases). The CDR3 length is 18 residues. V was cut by 4 bases and J by 5 bases, with 26 bases left in between. Germline CDR1 is LNHDA and CDR2 is SQIVND (reference sequence).

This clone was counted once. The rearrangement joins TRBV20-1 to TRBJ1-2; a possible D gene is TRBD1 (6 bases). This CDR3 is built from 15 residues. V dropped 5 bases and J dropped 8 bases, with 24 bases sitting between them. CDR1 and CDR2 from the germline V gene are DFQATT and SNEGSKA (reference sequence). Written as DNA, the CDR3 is TGCAGTGCTGGTGGGGGCAAGGGGGTAGGCGCCGGCTACACCTTC. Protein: CSAGGGKGVGAGYTF.

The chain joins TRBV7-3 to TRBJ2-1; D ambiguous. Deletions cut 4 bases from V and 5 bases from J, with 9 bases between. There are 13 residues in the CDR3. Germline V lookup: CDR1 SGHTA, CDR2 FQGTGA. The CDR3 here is CASSSIPNNEQFF. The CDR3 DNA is TGTGCCAGCAGCTCAATCCCCAACAATGAGCAGTTCTTC.

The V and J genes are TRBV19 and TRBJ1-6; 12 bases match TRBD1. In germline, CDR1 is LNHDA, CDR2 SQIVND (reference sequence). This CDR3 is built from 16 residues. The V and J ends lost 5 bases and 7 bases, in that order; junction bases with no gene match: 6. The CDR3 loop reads CASSAGQGARNSPLHF. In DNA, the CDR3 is TGTGCCAGTAGTGCGGGACAGGGGGCAAGGAATTCACCCCTCCACTTT.

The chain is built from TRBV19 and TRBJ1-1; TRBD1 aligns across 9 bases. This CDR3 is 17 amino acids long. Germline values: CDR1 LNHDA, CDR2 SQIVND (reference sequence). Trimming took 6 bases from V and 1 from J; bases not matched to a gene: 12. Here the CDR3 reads CASSLAVPGQGNTEAFF. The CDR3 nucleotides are TGTGCCAGTAGCCTGGCTGTCCCGGGACAGGGGAACACTGAAGCTTTCTTT.

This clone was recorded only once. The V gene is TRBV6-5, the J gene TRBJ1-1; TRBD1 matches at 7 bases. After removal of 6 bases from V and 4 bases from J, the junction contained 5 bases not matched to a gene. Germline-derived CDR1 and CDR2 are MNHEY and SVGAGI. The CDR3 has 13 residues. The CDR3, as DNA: TGTGCCAGCAGCGGTACAGGGGTCACTGAAGCTTTCTTT. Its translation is CASSGTGVTEAFF.

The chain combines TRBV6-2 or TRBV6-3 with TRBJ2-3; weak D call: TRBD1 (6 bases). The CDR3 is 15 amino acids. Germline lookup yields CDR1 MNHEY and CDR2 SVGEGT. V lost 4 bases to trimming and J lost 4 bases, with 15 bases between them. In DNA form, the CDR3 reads TGTGCCAGCAGTTCTCCTCCTCAGGGGTCAGATACGCAGTATTTT. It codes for CASSSPPQGSDTQYF.